These T cell receptor beta chains were read from a single sample in a study of cytomegalovirus exposure and HLA in healthy donors. Generated by immunoSEQ multiplex PCR, the TCRdb table keeps only in-frame clones and is missing some. Found here are around 100,000 clones; the top ten clones hold under 7%. The specimen sequenced was PBMCs. The receptor source for this set is a man in his forties in good health and CMV-seropositive. The conserved cysteine and the conserved F or W are not part of the CDR3 here. The order of the fields is CDR3 protein, J gene, V gene, D gene. D genes are given only for firm matches.

ASSNRVSGANVLT	TRBJ2-6	TRBV5-1	.
ASRGGNTFTDTQY	TRBJ2-3	TRBV2	.
ASSRDRVVDEQF	TRBJ2-1	TRBV2	TRBD1
SVDTGGRLTDTQY	TRBJ2-3	TRBV29-1	TRBD2
ASSLVLAGVNEQF	TRBJ2-1	TRBV7-9	TRBD2
ASSLKRETEQF	TRBJ2-1	TRBV7-3	TRBD2
ASHGGRNTGELF	TRBJ2-2	TRBV2	TRBD2
ASSRRTGRADIQY	TRBJ2-4	TRBV28	TRBD2
ASSSEYNEQF	TRBJ2-1	TRBV7-9	.
ASSRQGQNEQY	TRBJ2-7	TRBV4-1	.
ASSTTGYMNTEAF	TRBJ1-1	TRBV6-6	.
ASSNIGTLNIQY	TRBJ2-4	TRBV5-1	.
ASSTRDRSNTEAF	TRBJ1-1	TRBV6-5	.
ASSTSRDTGELF	TRBJ2-2	TRBV7-3	.
ASSVRGLNTGELF	TRBJ2-2	TRBV9	TRBD1
ASSQDVGLAEPEQF	TRBJ2-1	TRBV4-2	TRBD2
ASSVTGVYEQY	TRBJ2-7	TRBV6-1	.
ASSVILAGGTGELF	TRBJ2-2	TRBV2	TRBD2
ASSFPRTSASSYNEQF	TRBJ2-1	TRBV28	TRBD2
ASSIGTSGSDTQY	TRBJ2-3	TRBV19	TRBD2
AWSPTGRDSNQPQH	TRBJ1-5	TRBV30	.
ASSLWEEVAEAF	TRBJ1-1	TRBV28	.
ASSELGQGMADTQY	TRBJ2-3	TRBV25-1	TRBD1
ASTSRASGRTTSYNEQF	TRBJ2-1	TRBV19	TRBD2
SVGTGDRNEQY	TRBJ2-7	TRBV29-1	TRBD1
ASSQDASPTEQY	TRBJ2-7	TRBV14	.